This T cell receptor (beta chain) was captured in a study of PD-L1 blockade in urothelial cancer. The overall study: It was at 3 weeks (second dose) and 6 weeks after treatment start that blood was analyzed.

The data were produced by immunoSEQ multiplex PCR, yet TCRdb's version contains in-frame clones alone and is incomplete. Of about 100,000 clones in the sample, around 82% were seen once. CDR3 length: 13 amino acids. Looked up from germline, CDR1 is SEHNR and CDR2 is FQNEAQ (reference sequence). Between the trimmed V and J ends, which lost 1 base and 3 bases, there was a span of 6 bases. The sequenced sample was PBMCs, obtained around atezolizumab (anti-PD-L1) treatment. The clonotype comes from a man in his fifties with urothelial cancer. J is TRBJ1-1 and V is TRBV7-9, with D unresolved. In nucleotides, the CDR3 is TGTGCCAGCAGCTTAGTCCAGTACACTGAAGCTTTCTTT. Amino acids: CASSLVQYTEAFF. The complete variable domain, with remaining parts taken from reference TRBV7-9 and TRBJ1-1, reads DTGVSQNPRHKITKRGQNVTFRCDPISEHNRLYWYRQTLGQGPEFLTYFQNEAQLEKSRLLSDRFSAERPKGSFSTLEIQRTEQGDSAMYLCASSLVQYTEAFFGQGTRLTVV.